Each of the 29 T cell receptor beta chains below was sequenced from the same sample in a study of T cell changes during pregnancy in multiple sclerosis. Measured with immunoSEQ multiplex PCR; TCRdb has only the in-frame clones, and not every one. The sample includes roughly 40,000 clones, about 90% of them seen just once. Specimen: CD4+ T cells from peripheral blood mononuclear cells, collected before pregnancy. Source of these receptors: a female donor with multiple sclerosis, enrolled in a pregnancy study.

This chain joins TRBV9 and TRBJ1-5; D unresolved. This CDR3 is 15 amino acids long. Germline values: CDR1 SGDLS, CDR2 YYNGEE. V lost 3 bases to trimming and J lost 4 bases, with 14 bases between them. The CDR3: CASSAEGLLNQPQHF. CDR3 coding DNA: TGTGCCAGCAGCGCAGAGGGTCTACTTAATCAGCCCCAGCATTTT.

J is TRBJ1-2 and V is TRBV6-5; tentative D call: TRBD1 (5 bases). V lost 10 bases and J 7 bases, leaving 22 bases between the germline ends. The CDR3 has 14 residues. CDR1 is MNHEY and CDR2 is SVGAGI in the germline V gene. This CDR3 is CATSRAGSSGGYTF. The CDR3 DNA reads TGTGCCACTTCTAGGGCAGGGTCATCGGGTGGCTACACCTTC.

The CDR3 DNA sequence: TGTGCGTCGATGAGACAGGGCGGCACTGAAGCTTTCTTT. It yields the protein CASMRQGGTEAFF. The gene calls are TRBV7-2 and TRBJ1-1; 7 positions match TRBD1. Germline lookup yields CDR1 SGHTA and CDR2 FQGNSA. The CDR3 is 13 amino acids.

The chain combines TRBV9 with TRBJ2-5; 7 nucleotides line up with TRBD2. J gave up 1 base and V 4 bases, and 7 bases lay outside the gene matches. The germline CDR1 and CDR2 sequences are SGDLS and YYNGEE. The CDR3 length is 15 residues. CDR3 bases: TGTGCCAGCAGCAACTCCCCTAGCGGCCAAGAGACCCAGTACTTC. Its translation is CASSNSPSGQETQYF.

The chain uses TRBV7-9 and TRBJ1-4, with 8 bases fitting TRBD1. The CDR3 is 17 residues long. In germline, CDR1 is SEHNR, CDR2 FQNEAQ (reference sequence). V was clipped by 5 bases and J by 1 base; unmatched bases: 9. The CDR3 loop is CASSPDRGLGTNEKLFF. Written as DNA, the CDR3 is TGTGCCAGCAGCCCAGACAGGGGACTGGGAACTAATGAAAAACTGTTTTTT.

The gene calls are TRBV4-1 and TRBJ2-2; TRBD1 matches 8 bases. The V gene end was trimmed by 0 bases and the J gene end by 2 bases; junction bases not matched to a gene: 8. Germline CDR1 is MGHRA and CDR2 is YSYEKL. The CDR3 length is 18 residues. CDR3 sequence: CASSQDGTGQANTGELFF. The CDR3 DNA reads as TGCGCCAGCAGCCAAGACGGGACGGGACAGGCCAACACCGGGGAGCTGTTTTTT.

The V call is TRBV6-5, the J call TRBJ1-1; 7 nucleotides match TRBD1. The CDR3 totals 15 residues. J gave up 1 base and V 2 bases, and 4 bases lay outside the gene matches. Germline CDR1 is MNHEY and CDR2 is SVGAGI. The CDR3 loop is CASSYLGGWNTEAFF. DNA of the CDR3: TGTGCCAGCAGTTACCTAGGGGGCTGGAACACTGAAGCTTTCTTT.

The chain links TRBV6-6 to TRBJ2-7; D may be TRBD1 (6 bases). The V gene lost 8 bases and the J gene lost 1 base, with 12 bases spanning the gap. Per germline, CDR1 MNHNY and CDR2 SVGAGI (reference sequence). There are 13 residues in the CDR3. The CDR3 spells CASLPGDSYEQYF. The CDR3 coding sequence is TGTGCCAGCCTTCCAGGGGATTCCTACGAGCAGTACTTC.

J is TRBJ1-2 and V is TRBV27, with D maybe TRBD1 (5 bases). The CDR3 loop spans 12 amino acids. Germline CDR1 and CDR2: MNHEY and SMNVEV (reference sequence). With 4 bases removed from V and 6 bases from J, the gap between germline ends came to 9 bases. CDR3 coding DNA: TGTGCCAGCAGTTCGTGGGGGGATGGCTACACCTTC. It yields the protein CASSSWGDGYTF.

The rearrangement links TRBV7-8 to TRBJ1-6; D perhaps matches TRBD1 (5 bases). CDR3 length: 13 amino acids. Trimming shortened V by 1 base and J by 8 bases, and 6 bases separated the two germline ends. Germline values: CDR1 SGHVS, CDR2 FQNEAQ. Written as DNA, the CDR3 is TGTGCCAGCAGCTTAGGGGGCGATTCACCCCTCCACTTT. This translates into CASSLGGDSPLHF.

The chain carries TRBV7-2 and TRBJ2-5; 12 bases line up with TRBD2. Germline loops: CDR1 SGHTA, CDR2 FQGNSA. The CDR3 is 13 amino acids. J gave up 10 bases and V 5 bases, and 5 bases lay outside the gene matches. CDR3 in DNA: TGTGCCAGCAGCACACGGACTAGCGGGGACCAGTACTTC. Protein: CASSTRTSGDQYF.

Here the CDR3 reads CASSPSVINEKLFF. The CDR3 DNA reads TGTGCCAGCAGCCCATCAGTTATTAATGAAAAACTGTTTTTT. The chain joins TRBV7-9 to TRBJ1-4; the D is unclear. This CDR3 comprises 14 residues. Trimming cost V 5 bases and J 4 bases, with 11 bases left between them. Germline loops: CDR1 SEHNR, CDR2 FQNEAQ (reference sequence). Together with reference TRBV7-9 and TRBJ1-4, the CDR3 gives the full variable domain: DTGVSQNPRHKITKRGQNVTFRCDPISEHNRLYWYRQTLGQGPEFLTYFQNEAQLEKSRLLSDRFSAERPKGSFSTLEIQRTEQGDSAMYLCASSPSVINEKLFFGSGTQLSVL.

CDR3 sequence reads: CASDSSTDTQYF. The CDR3 DNA reads TGTGCCAGCGACAGCAGCACAGATACGCAGTATTTT. The chain couples TRBV6-1 to TRBJ2-3; a possible D gene is TRBD1 (5 bases). V was pared by 8 bases and J by 0 bases, with 6 bases between. The germline gives CDR1 MNHNS, CDR2 SASEGT. The CDR3 contains 12 residues.

The chain's CDR3 is CASSQGREDHYGYTF. In DNA form, the CDR3 reads TGCGCCAGCAGCCAAGGTCGAGAGGATCACTATGGCTACACCTTC. V and J are TRBV4-1 and TRBJ1-2; D is undetermined. Trimming removed 1 base from V and 3 bases from J, with 12 bases in between. The CDR3 is 15 amino acids. Germline V gives CDR1 MGHRA, CDR2 YSYEKL.

The chain carries TRBV7-9 and TRBJ2-5; possibly TRBD2 for D (5 bases). Germline CDR1 is SEHNR and CDR2 is FQNEAQ (reference sequence). Trimming took 5 bases from V and 3 from J, leaving 13 bases between them. This CDR3 has 14 amino acids. In DNA, the CDR3 is TGTGCCAGCAGCCCGACTCCCGGGAAAGAGACCCAGTACTTC. It codes for CASSPTPGKETQYF.

This rearrangement joins TRBV29-1 to TRBJ1-2; 9 bases are a match to TRBD1. CDR1 SQVTM and CDR2 ANQGSEA come from the germline V gene. This CDR3 region has 12 residues. Losses at the gene ends were 7 bases for V and 8 bases for J; bases not matched to a gene: 8. CDR3 nucleotides: TGCAGCGGGGGACAGGGAGGCCGGGGCTACACCTTC. It is translated as CSGGQGGRGYTF.

This clone occurred once. The chain is built from TRBV7-2 and TRBJ1-6; unclear D gene. Germline V gives CDR1 SGHTA, CDR2 FQGNSA. The CDR3 spans 14 residues. Trimming removed 1 base from V and 4 bases from J, with 5 bases in between. The CDR3 DNA reads as TGTGCCAGCAGCTTAGTCAGATATAATTCACCCCTCCACTTT. Encoded protein: CASSLVRYNSPLHF.

This clone was seen only a few times. V gene TRBV6-6 combines with J gene TRBJ1-1, with D perhaps matching TRBD1 (6 bases). Trimming took off 2 bases at V and 2 bases at J, with 12 bases between the two ends. This CDR3 has 15 amino acids. CDR1 and CDR2 (germline): MNHNY, SVGAGI (reference sequence). CDR3: CASSYPQGTNTEAFF. DNA for the CDR3: TGTGCCAGCAGTTACCCACAGGGTACTAACACTGAAGCTTTCTTT.

The CDR3 here is CASSPLVGVNTEAFF. The CDR3 bases are TGTGCCAGCAGCCCCCTGGTAGGGGTGAACACTGAAGCTTTCTTT. The chain employs TRBV7-9 and TRBJ1-1; maybe TRBD1 (5 bases). Germline V lookup: CDR1 SEHNR, CDR2 FQNEAQ (reference sequence). The CDR3 is made up of 15 amino acids. Trimming took 5 bases from V and 0 from J, leaving 13 bases between them.

This clone was seen a handful of times. The chain couples TRBV6-7 to TRBJ2-1; D is uncertain. TRBV6-7 is filed as an ORF, its function uncertain. The ends were cut back, 2 bases at V and 0 bases at J, with 14 bases in the middle. This CDR3 region has 17 residues. DNA of the CDR3: TGTGCCAGCAGTTACGTCGCGGCGATCTTCTCCTACAATGAGCAGTTCTTC. Encoded protein: CASSYVAAIFSYNEQFF.

J is TRBJ1-2 and V is TRBV7-2, with D possibly TRBD1 on 5 matching bases. Germline V gene sequence: CDR1 SGHTA, CDR2 FQGNSA. The V end was cut by 1 base, the J end by 8 bases, with 14 bases between. The CDR3 sequence is 14 residues long. For the CDR3, the DNA is TGTGCCAGCAGCTTAGACCGCAGGGCGGGAGGCTACACCTTC. As protein: CASSLDRRAGGYTF. Together with reference TRBV7-2 and TRBJ1-2, the CDR3 gives the full variable domain: GAGVSQSPSNKVTEKGKDVELRCDPISGHTALYWYRQSLGQGLEFLIYFQGNSAPDKSGLPSDRFSAERTGGSVSTLTIQRTQQEDSAVYLCASSLDRRAGGYTFGSGTRLTVV.

This clone has only a few counts. The rearrangement uses TRBV9 and TRBJ1-1, with TRBD1 matching 8 bases. With V trimmed by 4 bases and J by 10 bases, 9 bases remained unmatched. In germline, CDR1 is SGDLS, CDR2 YYNGEE. The CDR3 covers 13 residues. The CDR3 nucleotides are TGTGCCAGCAGCTCCATTTCGGGACAGGCAGCTTTCTTT. Translation: CASSSISGQAAFF.

The table lists this clone with a count of one. The chain couples TRBV5-8 to TRBJ1-6; D not certain. In germline, CDR1 is SGHTS, CDR2 YDEGEE. Between the trimmed V and J ends, which lost 0 bases and 6 bases, there was a span of 13 bases. The CDR3 length is 16 residues. This CDR3 is CASSLVLVAFNSPLHF. The CDR3, as DNA: TGTGCCAGCAGCTTGGTCCTCGTAGCTTTTAATTCACCCCTCCACTTT. Full variable domain (missing parts from reference TRBV5-8 and TRBJ1-6): EAGVTQSPTHLIKTRGQQATLRCSPISGHTSVYWYQQALGLGLQFLLWYDEGEERNRGNFPPRFSGRQFPNYSSELNVNALELEDSALYLCASSLVLVAFNSPLHFGNGTRLTVT.

The chain joins TRBV7-3 to TRBJ2-5; D possibly corresponds to TRBD2 (6 bases). Germline assignment: CDR1 SGHTA and CDR2 FQGTGA. CDR3 length: 13 residues. The germline V and J ends were trimmed by 4 bases and 1 base, with 7 bases remaining between them. This chain's CDR3 is CASSWGLQETQYF. DNA of the CDR3: TGTGCCAGCAGCTGGGGACTCCAAGAGACCCAGTACTTC.

The chain has TRBV19 and TRBJ1-1, with 8 nucleotides matching TRBD1. Germline V gives CDR1 LNHDA, CDR2 SQIVND (reference sequence). The CDR3 spans 13 residues. Germline trimming cut 8 bases from V and 1 base from J; bases unmatched to any gene: 3. CDR3 in amino acids: CASDRGENTEAFF. CDR3 DNA: TGTGCCAGTGACAGGGGCGAGAACACTGAAGCTTTCTTT.

The CDR3 sequence: CASLMAAGVNTEAFF. CDR3 in DNA: TGCGCCAGCCTCATGGCGGCAGGGGTGAACACTGAAGCTTTCTTT. The rearrangement uses TRBV5-1 and TRBJ1-1, with D tentatively TRBD1 (6 bases). CDR3 size: 15 residues. Germline V gives CDR1 SGHRS, CDR2 YFSETQ. Trimming shortened V by 7 bases and J by 0 bases, and 16 bases separated the two germline ends.

The V call is TRBV30, the J call TRBJ2-7, with TRBD1 matching over 9 bases. Per germline, CDR1 GTSNPN and CDR2 SVGIG (reference sequence). CDR3 length: 14 residues. J lost 3 bases, V lost 0 bases, and 3 bases had no gene match. The CDR3 protein is CAWSVGQGRYEQYF. As DNA, the CDR3 is TGTGCCTGGAGTGTGGGACAGGGTCGCTACGAGCAGTACTTC.

The chain combines TRBV4-1 with TRBJ1-4; no clear D. V was clipped by 6 bases and J by 1 base, with 12 bases between them. The V gene's germline CDR1 is MGHRA and CDR2 YSYEKL. CDR3 length equals 15 residues. The CDR3 nucleotides are TGCGCCAGCAGTCTCCAGGAAGGAACTAATGAAAAACTGTTTTTT. Its protein product is CASSLQEGTNEKLFF.

This chain uses TRBV11-3 with TRBJ1-1, with D unresolved. The CDR3 runs to 13 residues. V gave up 5 bases and J gave up 3 bases, with 10 bases separating them. Germline assignment: CDR1 SGHNT and CDR2 YENEEA. CDR3 sequence (DNA): TGTGCCAGCAGCCTACGCGGTTACACTGAAGCTTTCTTT. Translation gives CASSLRGYTEAFF.